The sample holds a few counts of the clone carrying this T cell receptor (beta chain). With 5 bases removed from V and 0 bases from J, the gap between germline ends came to 13 bases. The CDR3 runs to 15 residues. In germline, CDR1 is SEHNR, CDR2 FQNEAQ (reference sequence). The time point here: patch test 3, about 24 weeks after DPC sensitization. The treatment is: therapeutic diphenylcyclopropenone sensitization with weekly scalp DPC. This specimen comes from a study of human T cells and chemical hapten exposure. Study at large: Sensitization involved placing 2% DPC onto a 2 cm by 2 cm region of upper inner arm skin. Patients, mostly women, had alopecia areata, alopecia totalis or alopecia universalis. Variation in per-sample TCR yields came mainly from small pooled library volume differences.

TCRdb used MiXCR to reprocess the RACE reads, holding one entry per CDR3 protein. Of over 150,000 distinct CDR3 sequences in the sample, roughly 26% were seen once. The clonotype originates from a woman aged 18-30 years with alopecia areata. Some clones in this sample may be carry-over from other donors' samples. The sample here was whole blood, taken in connection with sensitization to the hapten diphenylcyclopropenone (DPC). The chain is built from TRBV7-9 and TRBJ1-2, with D maybe TRBD1 (5 bases). The CDR3 coding sequence is TGTGCCAGCAGCCTACCAGGGCCCTCTAACTATGGCTACACCTTC. This translates into CASSLPGPSNYGYTF.